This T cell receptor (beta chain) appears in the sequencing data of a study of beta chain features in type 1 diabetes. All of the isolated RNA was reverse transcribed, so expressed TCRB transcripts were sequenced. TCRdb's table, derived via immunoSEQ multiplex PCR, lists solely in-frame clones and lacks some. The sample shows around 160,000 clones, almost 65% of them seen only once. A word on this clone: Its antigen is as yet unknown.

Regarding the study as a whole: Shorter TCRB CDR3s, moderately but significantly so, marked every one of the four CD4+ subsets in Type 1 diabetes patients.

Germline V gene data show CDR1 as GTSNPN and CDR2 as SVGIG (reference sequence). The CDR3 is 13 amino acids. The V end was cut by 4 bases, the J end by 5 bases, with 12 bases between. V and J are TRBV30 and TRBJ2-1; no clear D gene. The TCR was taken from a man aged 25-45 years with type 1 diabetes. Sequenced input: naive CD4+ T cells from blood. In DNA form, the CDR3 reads TGTGCCTGGACCTCCCCTTGGGACAATGAGCAGTTCTTC. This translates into CAWTSPWDNEQFF.